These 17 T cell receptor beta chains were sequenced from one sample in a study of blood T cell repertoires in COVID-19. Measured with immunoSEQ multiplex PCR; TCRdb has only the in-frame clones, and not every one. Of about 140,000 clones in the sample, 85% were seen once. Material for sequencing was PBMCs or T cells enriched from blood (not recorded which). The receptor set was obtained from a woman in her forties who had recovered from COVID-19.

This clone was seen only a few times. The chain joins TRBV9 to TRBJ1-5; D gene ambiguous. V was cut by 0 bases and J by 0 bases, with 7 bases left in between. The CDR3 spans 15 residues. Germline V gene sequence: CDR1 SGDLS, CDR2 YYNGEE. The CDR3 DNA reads TGTGCCAGCAGCGTAGATCCGTATAGCAATCAGCCCCAGCATTTT. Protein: CASSVDPYSNQPQHF.

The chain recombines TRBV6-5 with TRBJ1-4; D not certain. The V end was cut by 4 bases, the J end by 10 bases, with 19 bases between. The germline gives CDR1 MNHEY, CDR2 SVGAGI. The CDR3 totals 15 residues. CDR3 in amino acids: CASSFLLGAEGKLFF. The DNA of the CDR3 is TGTGCCAGCAGTTTCCTGCTGGGAGCCGAGGGAAAACTGTTTTTT.

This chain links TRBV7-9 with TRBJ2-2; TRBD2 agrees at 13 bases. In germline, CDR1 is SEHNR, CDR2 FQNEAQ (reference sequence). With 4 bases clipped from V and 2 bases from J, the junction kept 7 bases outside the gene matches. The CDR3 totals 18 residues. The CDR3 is CASSSRTSGGPNTGELFF. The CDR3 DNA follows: TGTGCCAGCAGCTCACGGACTAGCGGGGGCCCAAACACCGGGGAGCTGTTTTTT.

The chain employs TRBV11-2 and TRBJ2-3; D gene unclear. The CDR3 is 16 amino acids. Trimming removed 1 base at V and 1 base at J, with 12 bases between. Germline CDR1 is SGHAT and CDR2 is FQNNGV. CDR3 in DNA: TGTGCCAGCAGCTTAGTGGTGCGGCCCCGCACAGATACGCAGTATTTT. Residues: CASSLVVRPRTDTQYF.

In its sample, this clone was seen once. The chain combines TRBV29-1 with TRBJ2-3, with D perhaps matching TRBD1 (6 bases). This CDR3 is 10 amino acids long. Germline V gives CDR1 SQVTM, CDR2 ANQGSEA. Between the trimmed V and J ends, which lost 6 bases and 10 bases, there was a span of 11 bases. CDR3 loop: CSVDRSPQYF. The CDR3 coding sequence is TGCAGCGTGGACAGAAGTCCGCAGTATTTT.

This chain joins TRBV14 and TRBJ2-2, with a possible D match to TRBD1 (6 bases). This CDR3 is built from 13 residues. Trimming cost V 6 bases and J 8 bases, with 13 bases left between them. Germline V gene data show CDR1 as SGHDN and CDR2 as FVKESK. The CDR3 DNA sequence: TGTGCCAGCAGTCGTGACAGGCGAGGGGAGCTGTTTTTT. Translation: CASSRDRRGELFF.

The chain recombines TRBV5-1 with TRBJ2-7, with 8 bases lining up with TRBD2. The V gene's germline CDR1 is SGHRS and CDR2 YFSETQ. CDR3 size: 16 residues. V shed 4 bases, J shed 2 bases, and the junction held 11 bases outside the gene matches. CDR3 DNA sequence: TGCGCCAGCAGCCCGTTTACCGGGGGGGACGCCTACGAGCAGTACTTC. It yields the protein CASSPFTGGDAYEQYF.

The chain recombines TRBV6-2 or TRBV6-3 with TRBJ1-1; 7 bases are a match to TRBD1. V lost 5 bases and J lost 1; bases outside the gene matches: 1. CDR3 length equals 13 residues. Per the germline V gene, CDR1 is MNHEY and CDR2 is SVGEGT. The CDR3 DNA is TGTGCCAGCAGTCACAGGGGGAACACTGAAGCTTTCTTT. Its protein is CASSHRGNTEAFF.

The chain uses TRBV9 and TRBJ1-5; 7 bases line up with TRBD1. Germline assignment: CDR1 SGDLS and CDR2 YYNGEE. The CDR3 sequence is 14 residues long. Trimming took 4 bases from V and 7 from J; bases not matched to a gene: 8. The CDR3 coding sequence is TGTGCCAGCAGCCCCGGGACAGAGGAACAGCCCCAGCATTTT. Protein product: CASSPGTEEQPQHF. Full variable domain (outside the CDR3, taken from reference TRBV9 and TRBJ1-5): DSGVTQTPKHLITATGQRVTLRCSPRSGDLSVYWYQQSLDQGLQFLIQYYNGEERAKGNILERFSAQQFPDLHSELNLSSLELGDSALYFCASSPGTEEQPQHFGDGTRLSIL.

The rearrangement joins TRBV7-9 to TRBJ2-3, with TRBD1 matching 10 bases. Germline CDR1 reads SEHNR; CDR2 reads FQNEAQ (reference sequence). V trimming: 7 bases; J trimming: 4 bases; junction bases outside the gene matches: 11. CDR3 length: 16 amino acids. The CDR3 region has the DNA TGTGCCAGCACCCCCCAAGGACAGGGGGTAGCAGATACGCAGTATTTT. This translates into CASTPQGQGVADTQYF. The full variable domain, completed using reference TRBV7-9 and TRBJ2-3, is DTGVSQNPRHKITKRGQNVTFRCDPISEHNRLYWYRQTLGQGPEFLTYFQNEAQLEKSRLLSDRFSAERPKGSFSTLEIQRTEQGDSAMYLCASTPQGQGVADTQYFGPGTRLTVL.

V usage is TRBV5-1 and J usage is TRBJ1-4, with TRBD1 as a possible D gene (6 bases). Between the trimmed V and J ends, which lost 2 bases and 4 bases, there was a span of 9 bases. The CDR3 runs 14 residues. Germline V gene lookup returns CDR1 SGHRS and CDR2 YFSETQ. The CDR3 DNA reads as TGCGCCAGCAGCTTTGGGGGCCTTAATGAAAAACTGTTTTTT. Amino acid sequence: CASSFGGLNEKLFF.

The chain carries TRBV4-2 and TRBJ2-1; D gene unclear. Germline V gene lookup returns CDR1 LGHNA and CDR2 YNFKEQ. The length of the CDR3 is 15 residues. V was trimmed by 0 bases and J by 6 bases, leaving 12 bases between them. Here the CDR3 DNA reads TGTGCCAGCAGCCAAGAACCTCTTGTGAGCAATGAGCAGTTCTTC. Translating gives CASSQEPLVSNEQFF.

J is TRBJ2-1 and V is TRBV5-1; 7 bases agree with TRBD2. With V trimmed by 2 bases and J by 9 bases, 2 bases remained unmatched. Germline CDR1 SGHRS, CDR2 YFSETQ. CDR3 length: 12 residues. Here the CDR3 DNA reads TGCGCCAGCAGCTTTTCGGGGGGTGAGCAGTTCTTC. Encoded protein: CASSFSGGEQFF. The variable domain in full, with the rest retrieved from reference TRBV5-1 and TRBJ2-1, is KAGVTQTPRYLIKTRGQQVTLSCSPISGHRSVSWYQQTPGQGLQFLFEYFSETQRNKGNFPGRFSGRQFSNSRSEMNVSTLELGDSALYLCASSFSGGEQFFGPGTRLTVL.

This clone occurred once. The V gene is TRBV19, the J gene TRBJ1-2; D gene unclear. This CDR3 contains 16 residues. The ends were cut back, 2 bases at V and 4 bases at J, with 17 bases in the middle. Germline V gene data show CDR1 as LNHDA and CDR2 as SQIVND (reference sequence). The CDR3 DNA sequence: TGTGCCAGTAGTATACACGGCACTTCTGGAGGCTATGGCTACACCTTC. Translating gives CASSIHGTSGGYGYTF.

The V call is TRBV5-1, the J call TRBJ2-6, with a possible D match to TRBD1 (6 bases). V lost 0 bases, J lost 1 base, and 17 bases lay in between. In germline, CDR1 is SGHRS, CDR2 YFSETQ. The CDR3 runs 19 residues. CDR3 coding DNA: TGCGCCAGCAGCTTGGGCCCGCGGCAGGGGCAATCTGGGGCCAACGTCCTGACTTTC. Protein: CASSLGPRQGQSGANVLTF.

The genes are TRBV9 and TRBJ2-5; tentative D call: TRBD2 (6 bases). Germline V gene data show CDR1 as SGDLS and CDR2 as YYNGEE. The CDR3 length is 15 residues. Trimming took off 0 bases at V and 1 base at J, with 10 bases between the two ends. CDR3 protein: CASSVALAFQETQYF. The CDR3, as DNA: TGTGCCAGCAGCGTAGCACTAGCTTTCCAAGAGACCCAGTACTTC.

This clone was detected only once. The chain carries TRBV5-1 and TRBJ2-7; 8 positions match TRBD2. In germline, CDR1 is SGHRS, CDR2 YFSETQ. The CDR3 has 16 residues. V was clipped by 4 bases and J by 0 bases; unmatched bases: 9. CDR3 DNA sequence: TGCGCCAGCAGCATGCAATCCGGGAGGGTCTCCTACGAGCAGTACTTC. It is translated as CASSMQSGRVSYEQYF.